The sequence of this TCR beta chain was determined in a study of identical twins. A single count supports this clonotype. TCRdb fed the 5' RACE reads into MiXCR, producing one record per CDR3 protein. In the table there are roughly 770,000 distinct CDR3 sequences, roughly 20% of which are singletons. This CDR3 has 14 amino acids. The V segment lost 7 bases and the J segment 0 bases; nucleotides outside the gene matches: 6. The germline CDR1 and CDR2 sequences are MNHEY and SVGEGT. These data were also filed under a second study, of T cells expressing NK-cell markers.

This clonotype was sampled from a woman aged 18 to 35 in good health. This chain connects TRBV6-2 or TRBV6-3 to TRBJ2-7; TRBD2 matches 7 bases. Sequenced sample: PBMCs. CDR3: CASNQTGGSYEQYF. The CDR3 DNA sequence: TGTGCCAGCAACCAGACGGGAGGCTCCTACGAGCAGTACTTC.